Listed below are T cell receptor beta chains from one sample, sequenced in a study of monozygotic twins with inflammatory bowel disease. TCRdb re-called the 5' RACE reads, yielding one record per CDR3 amino acid sequence without DNA. This sample's table reports around 450,000 distinct CDR3 sequences. The specimen was blood. These TCRs come from a human donor with ulcerative colitis or Crohn's disease, or a healthy co-twin of an affected twin (not recorded which). Each CDR3 is given with its conserved first and last residue.

TRBV30	TRBJ2-1	CAWSEDIWSSYNEQFF
TRBV12-3/TRBV12-4	TRBJ1-1	CASSLNPPKNTEAFF
TRBV12-3/TRBV12-4	TRBJ2-1	CASSIGTSGMSEQFF
TRBV5-1	TRBJ2-7	CASSSDGNSYEQYF
TRBV3-1	TRBJ2-1	CASSQEGRVYNEQFF
TRBV11-2	TRBJ1-3	CASSLEPGAGGNTIYF
TRBV12-3/TRBV12-4	TRBJ2-1	CASSYDRGSYNEQFF
TRBV20-1	TRBJ2-7	CSARKDRLHEQYF
TRBV20-1	TRBJ2-5	CSARDQARVGETQYF
TRBV14	TRBJ2-1	CASSRWNEQFF
TRBV19	TRBJ2-3	CASAEGTSRRTDTQYF
TRBV27	TRBJ2-1	CASRYQRGGPNNEQFF
TRBV5-1	TRBJ2-1	CASSLGRGEGDEQFF
TRBV7-6	TRBJ2-6	CASSSRSNRDRYGANVLTF
TRBV20-1	TRBJ1-1	CSARRDRGLFTEAFF
TRBV20-1	TRBJ2-5	CSASQQETQYF
TRBV5-1	TRBJ1-1	CASSMTGRDTEAFF
TRBV4-2	TRBJ2-1	CASSQEARLAGNNEQFF
TRBV12-3/TRBV12-4	TRBJ1-5	CASSLGAFDSNQPQHF
TRBV20-1	TRBJ2-2	CSARRQGGTGELFF
TRBV12-3/TRBV12-4	TRBJ1-5	CASSWGDRQPQHF
TRBV19	TRBJ1-2	CASTSAQMGWYGYTF
TRBV18	TRBJ2-3	CASSPIPTPQLTDTQYF
TRBV3-1	TRBJ1-1	CASSQDYGDTEAFF
TRBV7-7	TRBJ2-1	CASSLGGPNEQFF
TRBV7-2	TRBJ1-1	CASSLESPTEAFF
TRBV7-2	TRBJ2-7	CASSPTPGEQYF
TRBV29-1	TRBJ1-2	CSVEDLLRAYGYTF
TRBV20-1	TRBJ1-4	CSARLPKGGVRNEKLFF
TRBV11-2	TRBJ2-7	CASSSRTAGSSYEQYF
TRBV5-1	TRBJ2-5	CASSRTGGLQETQYF
TRBV11-2	TRBJ2-1	CASSLDTQTSGRASYNEQFF
TRBV29-1	TRBJ1-1	CSVVWGMNTEAFF
TRBV11-1	TRBJ2-3	CASSLDLPSTDTQYF
TRBV3-1	TRBJ2-3	CASSQRERGGLDTQYF
TRBV5-1	TRBJ2-7	CASSFVDGYEQYF
TRBV6-1	TRBJ1-2	CASSEGGASGLYGYTF
TRBV7-2	TRBJ1-4	CASSLLSRGTNEKLFF
TRBV24-1	TRBJ2-3	CATSDLGLGDTQYF
TRBV10-2	TRBJ2-7	CASSPTLGNSYEQYF
TRBV24-1	TRBJ2-3	CATMNRQGETDTQYF
TRBV6-5	TRBJ2-7	CASSYPYSLEQYF
TRBV11-1	TRBJ1-4	CASSLEPRRTEATNEKLFF
TRBV4-1	TRBJ2-5	CASSQEGLPGLETQYF
TRBV5-1	TRBJ2-3	CTSSLAGVHTDTQYF
TRBV29-1	TRBJ1-2	CSVDDRGKHGYTF
TRBV5-4	TRBJ2-1	CASSVSGTRGEQFF
TRBV29-1	TRBJ1-1	CSVAFRRENTEAFF
TRBV24-1	TRBJ2-1	CATSDSIRETISYNEQFF
TRBV2	TRBJ1-3	CASSGQARFGNTIYF
TRBV29-1	TRBJ2-2	CSVPGQNTGELFF
TRBV6-1	TRBJ1-1	CASSASRITEAFF
TRBV29-1	TRBJ2-1	CSVEDGLAGSWFF
TRBV30	TRBJ2-1	CAWYKRGGNNEQFF
TRBV29-1	TRBJ2-7	CSVETGTGGYEQYF
TRBV30	TRBJ1-6	CAWTGTGGRNSPLHF
TRBV9	TRBJ2-3	CASSVVGGLRTPDPDTQYF
TRBV29-1	TRBJ1-2	CSVGVLSNYGYTF